Listed here is a single T cell receptor beta chain. As handled by the study authors: Reference gene primer amplification yielded estimated nucleated cell counts. The table came from immunoSEQ multiplex PCR; TCRdb's copy has only in-frame clones and leaves some out. The V and J calls and clone size were taken over from that table, and D and trimming were inferred from the DNA. The sample carries 250,000 to 300,000 clones, approximately 84% recorded once. Which cohort a participant joined came from the clinical history participants gave. This sample is part of a study of blood T cell repertoires in COVID-19. Whole-study context: T cells, B-cell-depleted T cells, or PBMCs provided the cDNA or gDNA that served as material.

The CDR3 is made up of 18 amino acids. J was trimmed by 4 bases and V by 4 bases; bases with no gene match: 14. Germline V lookup: CDR1 MGHDK, CDR2 SYGVNS. The sequenced sample consisted of PBMCs or T cells enriched from blood (not recorded which). V usage is TRBV25-1 and J usage is TRBJ1-2; the match to TRBD1 covers 11 bases. The TCR comes from a man between 18 and 35 years old who had recovered from COVID-19. The CDR3 loop reads CASSGQIPGQGVSYGYTF. CDR3 nucleotides: TGTGCCAGCAGTGGCCAGATCCCGGGACAGGGGGTGTCCTATGGCTACACCTTC.